The rows below give T cell receptor beta chains drawn from one sample of a study of T cells in localized non-small cell lung cancer. Here immunoSEQ multiplex PCR was the method, and the copy in TCRdb shows in-frame clones only, minus some. Of roughly 4,200 clones listed, roughly 25% are singletons. Sequenced here: lung tumor tissue, sampled before any cancer treatment. The origin of the receptors is a male donor at least 60 years old with stage I lung adenocarcinoma. The CDR3 runs from the conserved cysteine through the conserved F or W. Each record gives: J gene, V gene, D gene, clone size, CDR3 DNA, CDR3 protein. A D gene is named only where the DNA matches it firmly. Where a row states a size, it is once, few, many or the class of an expanded clone; other rows omit it.

TRBJ2-5	TRBV29-1	NA	once	TGCAGCGTTGAGGCAGACCAAGAGACCCAGTACTTC	CSVEADQETQYF
TRBJ2-1	TRBV6-8	TRBD1	NA	TGTGCCAGCAGTTATCCCACAGGGGATATGTACAATGAGCAGTTCTTC	CASSYPTGDMYNEQFF
TRBJ1-2	TRBV30	NA	medium-sized	TGTGCCTGGAGTCCCGGGGGAGGCTACACCTTC	CAWSPGGGYTF
TRBJ2-1	TRBV19	TRBD1	few	TGTGCCAGTAGTATAGTCCCGGGACAGGGTTATGATGAGCAGTTCTTC	CASSIVPGQGYDEQFF
TRBJ1-2	TRBV11-3	NA	medium-sized	TGTGCCAGCAGCTTTATCCAACCAGGGTGGAGGGACTATGGCTACACCTTC	CASSFIQPGWRDYGYTF
TRBJ2-7	TRBV28	TRBD1	NA	TGTGCCTCCTCAGAGGGGACAGCACCCTACGAGCAGTACTTC	CASSEGTAPYEQYF
TRBJ2-1	TRBV6-8	TRBD2	NA	TGTGCCAGCAGTCCCATAGCGGGGACCTACAATGAGCAGTTCTTC	CASSPIAGTYNEQFF
TRBJ1-1	TRBV6-8	NA	medium-sized	TGTGCCAGCAGTTACTCGGTCCCTCCGGGAGGAGCTGAAGCTTTCTTT	CASSYSVPPGGAEAFF
TRBJ1-4	TRBV11-3	TRBD1	few	TGTGCCAGCAGCTTGGCAGGGGGCCTTGAAAAACTGTTTTTT	CASSLAGGLEKLFF
TRBJ1-5	TRBV19	NA	NA	TGTGCCAGTAGTATAGGATGGTTATTGGAGCCCCAGCATTTT	CASSIGWLLEPQHF
TRBJ1-5	TRBV6-8	NA	few	TGTGCCAGCAGTGGGCAGGGAGGTGGCAATCAGCCCCAGCATTTT	CASSGQGGGNQPQHF
TRBJ2-1	TRBV30	NA	few	TGTGCCTGGAGGGCTTCAAGCTCCTACAATGAGCAGTTCTTC	CAWRASSSYNEQFF
TRBJ2-7	TRBV12-5	NA	medium-sized	TGTGCTAGTGGTCGCTTCGAGGCAGGGACCTACGAGCAGTACTTC	CASGRFEAGTYEQYF
TRBJ1-1	TRBV5-1	NA	NA	TGCGCCAGCAGCTTGGAGCCGCGGGCTAGTGAAGCTTTCTTT	CASSLEPRASEAFF
TRBJ1-1	TRBV11-3	NA	medium-sized	TGTGCCAGCAGCCTAGATCGGGGAGGTGTCACTGAAGCTTTCTTT	CASSLDRGGVTEAFF
TRBJ2-3	TRBV6-8	TRBD2	NA	TGTGCCAGCGGGACTAGCCCGAGGAAGGCAGATACGCAGTATTTT	CASGTSPRKADTQYF
TRBJ1-3	TRBV6-8	NA	few	TGTGCCAGCAGATTTCAGGGGACTGGAAACACCATATATTTT	CASRFQGTGNTIYF
TRBJ2-7	TRBV18	NA	medium-sized	TGTGCCAGCTCACCACGAGACTCGCGCTACGAGCAGTACTTC	CASSPRDSRYEQYF
TRBJ2-5	TRBV30	NA	NA	TGTGCCTGCCGGCTCCAAGAGACCCAGTACTTC	CACRLQETQYF
TRBJ1-2	TRBV23-1	NA	few	TGCGCCAGCAGCTTGCTAAACAACTATGGCTACACCTTC	CASSLLNNYGYTF
TRBJ2-2	TRBV19	NA	few	TGTGCCAGTAGTAAGGAGACCGGGGAGCTGTTTTTT	CASSKETGELFF
TRBJ1-1	TRBV25-1	TRBD1	large	TGTGCCAGCAGTGATCGGGGACAGGTTGAAGCTTTCTTT	CASSDRGQVEAFF
TRBJ2-7	TRBV14	NA	once	TGTGCCAGCAGCCAAGATGTAGCGGAGAGCTCCTACGAGCAGTACTTC	CASSQDVAESSYEQYF
TRBJ1-5	TRBV2	NA	NA	TGTGCCAGTCGGGACCGTGGCGGTACTCAGCCCCAGCATTTT	CASRDRGGTQPQHF
TRBJ1-6	TRBV11-3	TRBD1	medium-sized	TGTGCCAGCAGTTATGACAGGGGTGTCTCACCCCTCCACTTT	CASSYDRGVSPLHF
TRBJ2-1	TRBV6-8	TRBD2	NA	TGTGCCAGCAGTTCCGGGGGGTTATCTGAGCAGTTCTTC	CASSSGGLSEQFF
TRBJ1-5	TRBV19	TRBD1	once	TGTGCCAGTAGTAGCGGGACAGTCTTTTATAGCAATCAGCCCCAGCATTTT	CASSSGTVFYSNQPQHF
TRBJ1-3	TRBV6-8	NA	few	TGTGCCAGCAGTTTCCTCCCGAGCTCTGGAAACACCATATATTTT	CASSFLPSSGNTIYF
TRBJ1-1	TRBV4-1	TRBD1	NA	TGCGCCAGCAGACCGACAGGGGGGAACACTGAAGCTTTCTTT	CASRPTGGNTEAFF
TRBJ2-1	TRBV14	NA	NA	TGTGCCAGCAGCCATCAACTAGTATACAATGAGCAGTTCTTC	CASSHQLVYNEQFF
TRBJ1-6	TRBV10-3	TRBD1	few	TGTGCCGGACAGGGGAGTGCGCTGAGCTCCTATAATTCACCCCTCCACTTT	CAGQGSALSSYNSPLHF
TRBJ1-6	TRBV9	NA	NA	TGTGCCAGCAGTGAACAGGGAAACCACTCACCCCTCCACTTT	CASSEQGNHSPLHF
TRBJ2-5	TRBV6-8	TRBD2	medium-sized	TGTGCCAGCAGTGCCAGCGGGGAACAAGAGACCCAGTACTTC	CASSASGEQETQYF
TRBJ2-2	TRBV7-1	TRBD1	few	TGTGCCAGCAGCCCACCGTCGGGGACAGGGGGAACCGGGGAGCTGTTTTTT	CASSPPSGTGGTGELFF
TRBJ1-1	TRBV6-8	NA	NA	TGTGCCAGCAGTTACGGGGTTTTTCGTAACAGGGTCGCTGAAGCTTTCTTT	CASSYGVFRNRVAEAFF
TRBJ2-5	TRBV10-2	TRBD1	few	TGCGCCAGCTCACGGACAGGGGGCTACGAGACCCAGTACTTC	CASSRTGGYETQYF
TRBJ1-6	TRBV7-5	NA	few	TGTGCCAGCAGACAAGGGACCTCCTATAATTCACCCCTCCACTTT	CASRQGTSYNSPLHF
TRBJ1-4	TRBV28	NA	few	TGTGCCAGCAGTACTCGGACACTAGGCGATGAAAAACTGTTTTTT	CASSTRTLGDEKLFF
TRBJ1-1	TRBV6-8	NA	few	TGTGCCAGCACCCTGGACAGAATGAACACTGAAGCTTTCTTT	CASTLDRMNTEAFF
TRBJ1-2	TRBV30	NA	few	TGTGCCTGGGCTACTCAACAGCGTTCTAACTATGGCTACACCTTC	CAWATQQRSNYGYTF
TRBJ2-5	TRBV9	NA	many	TGTGCCAGCAGCCCGAGACAGTCACCCCAAGAGACCCAGTACTTC	CASSPRQSPQETQYF